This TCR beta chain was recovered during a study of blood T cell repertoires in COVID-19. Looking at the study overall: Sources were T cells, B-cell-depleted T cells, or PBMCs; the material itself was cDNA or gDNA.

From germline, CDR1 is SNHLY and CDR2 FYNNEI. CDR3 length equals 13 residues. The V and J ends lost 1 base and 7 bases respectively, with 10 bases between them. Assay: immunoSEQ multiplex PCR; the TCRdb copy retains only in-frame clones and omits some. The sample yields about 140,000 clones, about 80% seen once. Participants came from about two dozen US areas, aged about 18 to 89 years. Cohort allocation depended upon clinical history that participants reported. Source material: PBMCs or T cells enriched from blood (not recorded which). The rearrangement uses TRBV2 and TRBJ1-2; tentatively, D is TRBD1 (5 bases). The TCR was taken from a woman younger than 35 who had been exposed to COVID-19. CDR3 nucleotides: TGTGCCAGCAGTGAAGAGATAGGGGTTGGCTACACCTTC. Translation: CASSEEIGVGYTF.